The clone carrying this T cell receptor beta chain appeared many times. The iRepertoire nested amplicon-rescue multiplex PCR amplified TCR alpha and beta CDR3s from RNA. Tissue mRNA or PBMC total RNA, roughly 100-400 ng, went into one-step reverse transcription and amplification. In TCRdb, the multiplex PCR reads were re-called with MiXCR into one record per CDR3 protein. The repertoire includes over 100,000 distinct CDR3 sequences, about 25% of them detected once, and just under 35% sits in the top ten. The data belong to a study of glioma-infiltrating T cells. V was clipped by 4 bases and J by 1 base; unmatched bases: 3. Germline V gives CDR1 SGHTA, CDR2 FQGNSA. The CDR3 runs to 15 residues.

This TCR came from a human donor with low-grade glioma or glioblastoma, undergoing nonglioma brain surgery, or in good health (not recorded which). The chain is built from TRBV7-2 and TRBJ1-5; the match to TRBD1 covers 8 bases. Sequenced material: glioma tissue, nonneoplastic brain tissue, or PBMCs (not recorded which). The CDR3 DNA sequence: TGTGCCAGCAGCTCACACAGGGGGAGCAATCAGCCCCAGCATTTT. Translating gives CASSSHRGSNQPQHF. Variable domain in full (rest from reference TRBV7-2 and TRBJ1-5): GAGVSQSPSNKVTEKGKDVELRCDPISGHTALYWYRQSLGQGLEFLIYFQGNSAPDKSGLPSDRFSAERTGGSVSTLTIQRTQQEDSAVYLCASSSHRGSNQPQHFGDGTRLSIL.